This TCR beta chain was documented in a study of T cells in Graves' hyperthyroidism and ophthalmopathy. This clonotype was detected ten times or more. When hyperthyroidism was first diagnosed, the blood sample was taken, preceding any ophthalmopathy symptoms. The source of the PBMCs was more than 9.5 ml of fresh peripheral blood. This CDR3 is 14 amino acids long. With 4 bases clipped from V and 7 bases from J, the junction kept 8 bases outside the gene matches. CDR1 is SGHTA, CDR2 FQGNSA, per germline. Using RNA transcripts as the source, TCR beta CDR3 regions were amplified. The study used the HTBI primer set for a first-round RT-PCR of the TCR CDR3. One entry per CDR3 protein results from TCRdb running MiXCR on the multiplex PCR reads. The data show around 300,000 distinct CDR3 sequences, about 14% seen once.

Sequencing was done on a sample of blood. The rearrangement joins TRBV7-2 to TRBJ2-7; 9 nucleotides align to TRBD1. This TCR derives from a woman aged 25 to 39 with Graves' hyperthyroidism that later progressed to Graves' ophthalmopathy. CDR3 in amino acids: CASSSSDRGWEQYF. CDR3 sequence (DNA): TGTGCCAGCAGCTCTTCGGACAGGGGATGGGAGCAGTACTTC.